This TCR beta chain was captured in a study of radiation and T cells in renal cell carcinoma (dated by TCRdb to the early 2020s). About the investigation overall: The samples were drawn from a clinical trial, where primary renal cell carcinomas were treated with 15 Gy of stereotactic body radiation therapy and then removed by nephrectomy 4 weeks afterward. TCR beta sequencing covered around 50 samples in total, comprising some 25 tumors and roughly 27 peripheral blood samples. In the approximately 57 samples combined, some 4,000,000 unique CDR3 nucleotide sequences were found, encoding roughly 3,000,000 unique CDR3 amino acid sequences.

On the study overall, not on this receptor specifically: Effects of radiation dose or scheduling on the TCR repertoire could not be addressed with the single-armed trial design. In blood, the top tumor clonotypes increased between baseline and 2 weeks post-radiation and then shrank by 4 weeks, which suggests that tumor-resident clones expanded only transiently. Dynamics of the blood repertoire were not tracked past 4 weeks after treatment. Because pretreatment tumor biopsies were not available, the study could not determine whether clonotypes were already present within the tumor at baseline.

As encoded in the germline V gene, CDR1 is LGHNA while CDR2 is YNFKEQ. There are 15 amino acids in the CDR3, from cysteine to phenylalanine inclusive. Left in the record is the CDR3 DNA by itself, 45 bases read in frame from the first base. V sheds 1 base and J sheds 3 bases, leaving 7 bases between their ends. The time point label for this specimen denotes: baseline pretreatment blood. The treatment or condition label here, explained by the study, means: 15 Gy SBRT to primary tumor, nephrectomy 4 weeks later. To follow tumor-enriched clonotypes, serial peripheral blood was collected from radiation-treated patients at baseline and at 2 weeks and 4 weeks after SBRT. Renal cell carcinoma with clear cell pathology was present in all patients. The QIAamp DNA Blood Mini Kit (Qiagen) was used to prepare genomic DNA for TCR sequencing. The analyses included just those samples that passed every quality control check.

TCR beta libraries were generated from genomic DNA with the immunoSEQ kit, following the manufacturer's recommendations. To prepare the libraries, a first multiplex PCR with proprietary primers was run, followed by a second PCR that added unique barcodes, and a bead cleanup was done after each round. A kit-provided positive control reaction and a negative control reaction were included in every sample batch. The final libraries were assessed on an Agilent 4200 TapeStation D1000 ScreenTape, pooled by volume, and quantified by qPCR. Sequencing was performed on an Illumina NextSeq500 with a MidOutput 150-cycle cartridge, and 156 Read1 and 15 Index1 cycles were run with kit custom primers. The pooled library was loaded at 0.8 to 1 pM with a 20% PhiX control spike-in. As for the original processing: Vendor-processed data were analyzed in R, and a clonotype was defined as all T cells sharing the same CDR3 nucleotide sequence. In the clone abundance analyses, frequencies were normalized to the 10,000 most abundant clones in each sample. Before analysis, public T cell clones were removed, and these numbered fewer than six per sample on average. A difference in abundance of at least 32-fold between compartments was used to define tumor-enriched and baseline blood-enriched clonotypes. Clonotypes expanded or contracted between blood time points were identified with a beta-binomial differential abundance model. The Baroni-Urbani and Buser coefficient was used to measure tumor-blood repertoire similarity, and groups were compared with two-tailed Wilcoxon tests in R. The table comes from immuneACCESS by way of TCRdb, which keeps in-frame sequences with V and J called. Part of the clones is missing from these tables; in studies checked, under half for an unresolved V gene and the rest for unknown reasons. V and J calls plus clone size are reproduced from that table; the DNA served to infer D and trimming. The sample profile shows about 150,000 clones; around 90% of them were found once. Of the sample, roughly 4% falls within the top ten clones.

To note about this clone: Its antigen specificity is not known. No much larger clone is present one base from it, and per-base qualities are unavailable.

Sequenced here: blood, sampled from a patient whose treatment included radiotherapy and nephrectomy. The clonotype originates from a woman in her 70s with renal cell carcinoma. The V gene is TRBV4-2 and the J gene is TRBJ1-6; 5 matching bases give a weak D call of TRBD1. The DNA reads as follows: TGTGCCAGCAGCCAAGCGGGGGACTATAATTCACCCCTCCACTTT. Its translation is CASSQAGDYNSPLHF.